These 7 T cell receptor beta chains share one sample of origin, sequenced in a study of blood T cell repertoires in COVID-19. Assay used: immunoSEQ multiplex PCR; TCRdb lists only in-frame clones, some missing. The data hold roughly 180,000 clones, with about 88% observed a single time. The sample was peripheral blood. The source is a man aged 70 or older with active or convalescent COVID-19.

The chain carries TRBV18 and TRBJ2-7; TRBD2 matches 7 bases. The CDR3 loop spans 11 amino acids. Germline assignment: CDR1 KGHSH and CDR2 LQKENI. V lost 6 bases, J lost 10 bases, and 6 bases stayed unmatched. The CDR3 here is CASSERGSQYF. In nucleotides, the CDR3 is TGTGCCAGCTCGGAGCGCGGGAGTCAGTACTTC.

The CDR3 spells CASSELGGGGGYTF. CDR3 sequence (DNA): TGTGCCAGCAGTGAACTCGGGGGTGGCGGTGGCTACACCTTC. The chain employs TRBV6-1 and TRBJ1-2; D perhaps matches TRBD1 (5 bases). Germline CDR1 MNHNS, CDR2 SASEGT. The ends were cut back, 2 bases at V and 7 bases at J, with 14 bases in the middle. The CDR3 has 14 residues.

CDR3: CASRDTLEEETQYF. The CDR3 DNA reads as TGTGCCAGCCGGGACACCCTCGAGGAAGAGACCCAGTACTTC. The chain carries TRBV11-3 and TRBJ2-5; D is possibly TRBD1 (6 bases). This CDR3 spans 14 amino acids. Trimming cost V 8 bases and J 3 bases, with 16 bases left between them. The germline V gene has CDR1 SGHNT and CDR2 YENEEA.

This chain's CDR3 is CASSLLGGVAGELFF. For the CDR3, the DNA is TGTGCCAGCAGCTTATTAGGGGGTGTCGCCGGGGAGCTGTTTTTT. This chain links TRBV7-2 with TRBJ2-2, with D perhaps TRBD1 (6 bases). From germline, CDR1 is SGHTA and CDR2 FQGNSA. The CDR3 has 15 residues. V lost 2 bases and J 6 bases, leaving 13 bases between the germline ends.

CDR3 region: CATSEASGGNEQFF. The CDR3 DNA follows: TGTGCCACCAGTGAGGCTAGCGGGGGCAATGAGCAGTTCTTC. This chain uses TRBV24-1 with TRBJ2-1; 10 positions agree with TRBD2. The CDR3 consists of 14 residues. With V trimmed by 4 bases and J by 6 bases, 2 bases remained unmatched. CDR1 is KGHDR, CDR2 SFDVKD, per germline.

This clone was recorded only once. The chain links TRBV5-5 to TRBJ1-6; 7 bases agree with TRBD1. V dropped 5 bases and J dropped 5; count of bases not matched to a gene: 10. CDR1 and CDR2 from the germline V gene are SGHKS and YYEKEE (reference sequence). The CDR3 has 16 residues. CDR3 coding DNA: TGTGCCAGCAGAGTCACCGGGACAGCCCATAATTCACCCCTCCACTTT. It yields the protein CASRVTGTAHNSPLHF.

V is TRBV28 and J is TRBJ2-1, with 10 positions matching TRBD1. Germline V gives CDR1 MDHEN, CDR2 SYDVKM. The CDR3 length is 20 residues. Trimming cost V 8 bases and J 3 bases; bases outside gene matches: 22. In nucleotides, the CDR3 is TGTGCCAGCGAGGAGGGACCGGGACAGGGGACCCCTCGGAGCTACAATGAGCAGTTCTTC. This sequence encodes CASEEGPGQGTPRSYNEQFF.